This T cell receptor (beta chain) was recovered during a study of beta chain features in type 1 diabetes. At the level of the study: Across every sample, over 100 million sorted cells were examined in total.

This clone has just a few counts. No antigen is known for it. The ends were cut back, 1 base at V and 6 bases at J, with 4 bases in the middle. Germline CDR1 reads MDHEN; CDR2 reads SYDVKM. The CDR3 has 12 amino acids. The isolated RNA, all of it, was reverse transcribed, so expressed TCRB transcripts were what got sequenced. Data came from immunoSEQ multiplex PCR; TCRdb stores just in-frame clones and leaves some out. The sample carries some 330,000 clones, roughly 12% recorded once. The study, taken as a whole, reports: There were fewer insertions and more deletions at the VDJ junctions of type 1 diabetes patients. Moderate yet significant TCRB CDR3 shortening was seen in Type 1 diabetes patients in all four CD4+ subsets. Among patients, naive, central memory and Treg TCRB repertoires appeared more similar than among healthy donors.

The rearrangement joins TRBV28 to TRBJ1-5; D gene uncertain. Sequencing used naive CD4+ T cells from blood. This TCR came from a woman aged 18-29 years with type 1 diabetes. CDR3 in DNA: TGTGCCAGCAGTTTATTGAGTCAGCCCCAGCATTTT. Its protein product is CASSLLSQPQHF.